This T cell receptor beta chain derives from a study of shared clonotypes between healthy human individuals. Splitting of each subset's genomic DNA was done evenly across several immunoSEQ plates. The method was immunoSEQ multiplex PCR; TCRdb's version includes in-frame clones alone and lacks a portion of them. Of over 950,000 clones listed, 60% to 80% were seen once; the top ten hold 0.89%. Study-wide points: Rarefaction revealed incomplete sorted-subset sequencing despite large depth.

On this clone: Antigen specificity is unknown.

Healthy and HIV-negative, the adult donors had no recent acute infections or vaccinations. CD45RA+ naive and CD45RA-negative memory subsets were separated from CD4+ cells. CDR3 length: 16 residues. Per the germline V gene, CDR1 is SGHVS and CDR2 is FNYEAQ. With 4 bases removed from V and 7 bases from J, the gap between germline ends came to 23 bases. This clonotype was obtained from a man aged 18 to 30 in good health. Some clones in this sample may be carry-over from other donors' samples. The rearrangement joins TRBV7-6 to TRBJ2-7, with a weak D call TRBD1 (7 bases). Sequencing was carried out using memory CD4+ T cells from PBMCs. Regarding subset: CD45RA-negative fraction. The CDR3 reads CASSSSPGQPTREQYF. CDR3 in DNA: TGTGCCAGCAGCTCTAGCCCGGGACAGCCGACTAGGGAGCAGTACTTC.